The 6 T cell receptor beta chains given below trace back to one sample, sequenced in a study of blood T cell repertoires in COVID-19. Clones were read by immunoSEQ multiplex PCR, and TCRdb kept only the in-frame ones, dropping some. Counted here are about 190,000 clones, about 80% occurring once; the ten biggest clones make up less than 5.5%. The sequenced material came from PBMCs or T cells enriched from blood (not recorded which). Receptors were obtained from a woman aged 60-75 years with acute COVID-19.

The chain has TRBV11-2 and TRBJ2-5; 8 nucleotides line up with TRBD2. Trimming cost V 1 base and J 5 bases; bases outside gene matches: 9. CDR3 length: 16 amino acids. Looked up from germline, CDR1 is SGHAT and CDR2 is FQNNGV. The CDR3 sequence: CASSLGLAGFLETQYF. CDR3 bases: TGTGCCAGCAGCTTAGGTCTAGCGGGTTTTCTGGAGACCCAGTACTTC. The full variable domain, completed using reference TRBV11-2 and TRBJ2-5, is EAGVAQSPRYKIIEKRQSVAFWCNPISGHATLYWYQQILGQGPKLLIQFQNNGVVDDSQLPKDRFSAERLKGVDSTLKIQPAKLEDSAVYLCASSLGLAGFLETQYFGPGTRLLVL.

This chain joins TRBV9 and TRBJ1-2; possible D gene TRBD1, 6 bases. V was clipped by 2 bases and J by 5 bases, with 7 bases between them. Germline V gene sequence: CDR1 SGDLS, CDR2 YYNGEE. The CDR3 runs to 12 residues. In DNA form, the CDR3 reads TGTGCCAGCAGCGTGGGACAATATGGCTACACCTTC. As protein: CASSVGQYGYTF.

The CDR3 spells CASSPRPGTGSGGNTIYF. In DNA form, the CDR3 reads TGTGCCAGCAGCCCCCGACCCGGGACAGGGTCGGGTGGAAACACCATATATTTT. The chain has TRBV5-4 and TRBJ1-3; 9 nucleotides match TRBD1. CDR3 length equals 18 residues. The ends lost 4 bases at V and 3 bases at J; junction bases unmatched: 14. CDR1 and CDR2 from the germline V gene are SGHNT and YYREEE (reference sequence).

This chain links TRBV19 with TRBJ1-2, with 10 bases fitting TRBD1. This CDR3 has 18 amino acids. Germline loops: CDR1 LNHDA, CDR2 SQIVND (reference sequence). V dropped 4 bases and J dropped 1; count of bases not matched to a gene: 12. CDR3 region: CASSTPSPGQGINYGYTF. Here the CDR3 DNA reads TGTGCCAGTAGTACCCCGAGTCCGGGACAGGGGATTAACTATGGCTACACCTTC.

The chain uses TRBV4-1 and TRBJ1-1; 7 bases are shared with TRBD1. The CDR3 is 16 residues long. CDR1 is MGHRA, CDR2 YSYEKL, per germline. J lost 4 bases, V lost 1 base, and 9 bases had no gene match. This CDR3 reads CASSQGSGRGATEAFF. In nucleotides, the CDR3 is TGCGCCAGCAGCCAAGGATCCGGCAGGGGGGCCACTGAAGCTTTCTTT.

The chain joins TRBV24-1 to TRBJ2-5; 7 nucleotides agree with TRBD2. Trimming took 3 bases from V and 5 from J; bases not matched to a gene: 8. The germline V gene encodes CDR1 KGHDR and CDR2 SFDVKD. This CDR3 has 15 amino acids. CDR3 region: CATSDRRMGGETQYF. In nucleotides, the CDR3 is TGTGCCACCAGTGATCGGAGAATGGGAGGGGAGACCCAGTACTTC.